The entry below gives a single TCR beta chain sequence along with its context. Its antigen is unknown. This record comes from a study of T cell responses to AZD1222 COVID-19 vaccine. General study points: Only 5 or 6 people who got AZD1222 tested seropositive at baseline. Repertoire sampling occurred only after the peak T cell response. Of spike-specific TCRs, nearly half reportedly target regions left unmutated in variants. Spike-specific TCR breadth and depth grew following two AZD1222 doses.

V lost 3 bases and J lost 4, with 7 bases in between. This CDR3 spans 13 amino acids. Germline values: CDR1 LGHNA, CDR2 YSLEER. TCRdb's table, derived via immunoSEQ multiplex PCR, lists solely in-frame clones and lacks some. The data show roughly 96,000 clones, under 90% seen once. V gene TRBV4-3 combines with J gene TRBJ1-5; D is unclear. Sequenced here: peripheral blood, sampled on day 0 of AZD1222 vaccination. The source is an adult in good health. CDR3 residues: CASSQTGNQPQHF. The CDR3 DNA is TGCGCCAGCAGCCAGACGGGGAATCAGCCCCAGCATTTT.